These 31 T cell receptor beta chains came from one sample sequenced in a study of blood T cell repertoires in COVID-19. Clones were sequenced by immunoSEQ multiplex PCR, and TCRdb holds only the in-frame ones, with some missing. Of fewer than 350,000 clones in the sample, 90% were seen once. Sequenced input: PBMCs or T cells enriched from blood (not recorded which). The receptors originated from a woman aged 18-30 years with acute COVID-19.

This clone came up a few times. V gene TRBV5-4 combines with J gene TRBJ2-2; the D is unclear. In germline, CDR1 is SGHNT, CDR2 YYREEE (reference sequence). CDR3 length: 14 residues. V gave up 4 bases and J gave up 4 bases, with 11 bases separating them. This CDR3 reads CASSPGERTGELFF. DNA of the CDR3: TGTGCCAGCAGCCCTGGAGAGCGCACCGGGGAGCTGTTTTTT.

This chain joins TRBV6-2 or TRBV6-3 and TRBJ2-7, with TRBD1 identical over 11 bases. CDR3 length equals 15 residues. V lost 6 bases and J lost 2; bases outside the gene matches: 6. Germline CDR1 reads MNHEY; CDR2 reads SVGEGT. Written as DNA, the CDR3 is TGTGCCAGCAGCCGGGGACAGGGGGTTGCCTACGAGCAGTACTTC. This codes for CASSRGQGVAYEQYF.

The rearrangement links TRBV25-1 to TRBJ1-5; D is possibly TRBD1 (6 bases). CDR3 size: 14 residues. The germline V gene encodes CDR1 MGHDK and CDR2 SYGVNS. V was shortened by 4 bases and J by 0 bases, with 7 bases between the two germline ends. The chain's CDR3 is CASSAQGSNQPQHF. In nucleotides, the CDR3 is TGTGCCAGCAGTGCACAGGGTAGCAATCAGCCCCAGCATTTT.

The V call is TRBV6-5, the J call TRBJ2-7; possible D gene TRBD1, 6 bases. V lost 6 bases to trimming and J lost 5 bases, with 14 bases between them. CDR3 length equals 13 residues. The V gene's germline CDR1 is MNHEY and CDR2 SVGAGI. CDR3 amino acids: CASSPQGTHEQYF. The CDR3 bases are TGTGCCAGCAGCCCACAGGGTACCCACGAGCAGTACTTC.

J is TRBJ2-1 and V is TRBV21-1; the DNA was not compared with TRBD2, the D call given in the table. TRBV21-1 is deemed a pseudogene. The CDR3 length is 19 residues. CDR3 nucleotide sequence: TGTGCCAGCAGCAAACCGGGACTAGCGGCTCCTAGCCCTTACAATGAGCAGTTCTTC. As protein: CASSKPGLAAPSPYNEQFF.

The sample holds one count of this clone. V gene TRBV24-1 combines with J gene TRBJ2-1, with 8 nucleotides matching TRBD1. Trimming at V came to 3 bases and at J to 5 bases, leaving 8 bases not matched to a gene. The germline gives CDR1 KGHDR, CDR2 SFDVKD. This CDR3 has 16 residues. This chain's CDR3 is CATSDDGQGDNNEQFF. The CDR3 DNA sequence: TGTGCCACCAGTGATGACGGACAGGGCGACAACAATGAGCAGTTCTTC.

The chain combines TRBV20-1 with TRBJ2-4; 8 bases are shared with TRBD2. Germline V gives CDR1 DFQATT, CDR2 SNEGSKA (reference sequence). CDR3 size: 11 residues. Trimming took 6 bases from V and 8 from J; bases not matched to a gene: 3. The CDR3 DNA follows: TGCAGTGCCGTCGGGGGGGACATTCAGTACTTC. This codes for CSAVGGDIQYF.

This sequence joins TRBV5-1 and TRBJ2-7, with 10 bases aligning to TRBD2. From germline, CDR1 is SGHRS and CDR2 YFSETQ. The CDR3 has 16 residues. With 4 bases clipped from V and 2 bases from J, the junction kept 9 bases outside the gene matches. The chain's CDR3 is CASSLFLAGGAYEQYF. The DNA for the CDR3 is TGCGCCAGCAGCCTCTTCTTAGCGGGAGGTGCCTACGAGCAGTACTTC.

The chain combines TRBV5-8 with TRBJ2-1; D possibly corresponds to TRBD2 (6 bases). V lost 3 bases, J lost 0 bases, and 13 bases lay in between. Germline CDR1 is SGHTS and CDR2 is YDEGEE. This CDR3 is 16 amino acids long. CDR3 region: CASSSVLAHSYNEQFF. The CDR3 nucleotides read TGTGCCAGCAGCTCAGTTCTAGCGCACTCCTACAATGAGCAGTTCTTC.

This chain joins TRBV28 and TRBJ1-2; 8 bases agree with TRBD1. Trimming cost V 9 bases and J 4 bases; bases outside gene matches: 16. The germline gives CDR1 MDHEN, CDR2 SYDVKM. This CDR3 comprises 16 residues. The CDR3 bases are TGTGCCAGTAGAACCCAAGCCAGGACAGGGAGCTATGGCTACACCTTC. Residues: CASRTQARTGSYGYTF.

The V and J genes are TRBV4-2 and TRBJ2-3; 8 bases agree with TRBD2. Germline lookup yields CDR1 LGHNA and CDR2 YNFKEQ. The CDR3 consists of 16 residues. Unmatched junction bases numbered 6, after V lost 4 bases and J lost 0 bases. CDR3 sequence: CASSPREATSTDTQYF. DNA of the CDR3: TGTGCCAGCAGCCCGCGGGAGGCCACGAGCACAGATACGCAGTATTTT.

The chain couples TRBV19 to TRBJ2-7; D gene ambiguous. Germline CDR1 reads LNHDA; CDR2 reads SQIVND (reference sequence). Trimming cost V 5 bases and J 4 bases, with 18 bases left between them. CDR3 length equals 15 residues. The CDR3 DNA reads as TGTGCCAGTAGTCATAGCTCCCATGCCGCTTACGAGCAGTACTTC. Residues: CASSHSSHAAYEQYF.

The rearrangement uses TRBV19 and TRBJ2-1; 12 nucleotides align to TRBD2. The CDR3 loop spans 16 amino acids. The V segment lost 3 bases and the J segment 8 bases; nucleotides outside the gene matches: 8. In germline, CDR1 is LNHDA, CDR2 SQIVND (reference sequence). The CDR3 DNA reads as TGTGCCAGTAGTATGGCCCGACTAGCGGGAGTGGATGAGCAGTTCTTC. Translated, it gives CASSMARLAGVDEQFF.

The J gene is TRBJ2-2, the V gene TRBV5-4; 14 positions match TRBD2. This CDR3 is built from 18 residues. Trimming at V came to 0 bases and at J to 3 bases, leaving 4 bases not matched to a gene. Germline loops: CDR1 SGHNT, CDR2 YYREEE (reference sequence). For the CDR3, the DNA is TGTGCCAGCAGCTTGGGACTAGCGGGAGGGCCTTACACCGGGGAGCTGTTTTTT. Translated, it gives CASSLGLAGGPYTGELFF.

This chain joins TRBV16 and TRBJ2-1; 7 bases align to TRBD2. CDR1 is KGHSY, CDR2 FQNENV, per germline. V shed 3 bases and J 3 bases; nucleotides not matched to a gene: 8. The CDR3 spans 16 residues. The CDR3 region is CASSHPGTNRYNEQFF. CDR3 sequence (DNA): TGTGCCAGCAGCCACCCTGGGACTAATCGCTACAATGAGCAGTTCTTC.

CDR3 nucleotide sequence: TGTGCCAGCAGCTTAGTACAGGGGGGGCCCCAGCATTTT. Its translation: CASSLVQGGPQHF. The rearrangement links TRBV7-6 to TRBJ1-5, with 8 positions matching TRBD1. Germline-derived CDR1 and CDR2 are SGHVS and FNYEAQ. V dropped 1 base and J dropped 9; count of bases not matched to a gene: 2. CDR3 length: 13 residues.

The chain links TRBV29-1 to TRBJ2-7; D might be TRBD1 (6 bases). The CDR3 covers 11 residues. V was clipped by 4 bases and J by 5 bases, with 9 bases between them. CDR1 SQVTM and CDR2 ANQGSEA come from the germline V gene. CDR3 loop: CSVAQGDEQYF. The CDR3 DNA reads TGCAGCGTTGCACAGGGAGACGAGCAGTACTTC.

This clone is a singleton in its sample. The rearrangement links TRBV30 to TRBJ1-4; no clear D gene. CDR1 and CDR2 (germline): GTSNPN, SVGIG (reference sequence). The V end was cut by 0 bases, the J end by 6 bases, with 23 bases between. The CDR3 spans 18 residues. The CDR3 DNA reads as TGTGCCTGGAGTGTACGGGAGGTGGTGTGGGTTGGAGATGAAAAACTGTTTTTT. It translates to CAWSVREVVWVGDEKLFF.

The chain carries TRBV13 and TRBJ2-6; maybe TRBD2 (6 bases). Germline CDR1 and CDR2: PRHDT and FYEKMQ (reference sequence). Deletions cut 3 bases from V and 0 bases from J, with 12 bases between. This CDR3 is 17 amino acids long. CDR3: CASSFRLAVSGANVLTF. The CDR3 DNA follows: TGTGCCAGCAGCTTCCGGTTAGCGGTCTCTGGGGCCAACGTCCTGACTTTC.

This chain uses TRBV28 with TRBJ2-1, with TRBD1 identical over 9 bases. Germline V CDR1 and CDR2: MDHEN, SYDVKM. J was trimmed by 6 bases and V by 6 bases; bases with no gene match: 3. The CDR3 loop spans 13 amino acids. CDR3: CASSRDRVNEQFF. Written as DNA, the CDR3 is TGTGCCAGCAGCCGGGACAGGGTCAATGAGCAGTTCTTC.

The V and J genes are TRBV5-8 and TRBJ2-7; TRBD1 aligns across 11 bases. Germline lookup yields CDR1 SGHTS and CDR2 YDEGEE. This CDR3 contains 14 residues. Germline trimming cut 8 bases from V and 2 bases from J; bases unmatched to any gene: 6. CDR3 sequence reads: CARPDRGPTYEQYF. CDR3 bases: TGTGCCAGACCGGACAGGGGGCCCACCTACGAGCAGTACTTC.

The CDR3 bases are TGTGCCACCAGTGATTGGGGGACAGGGCAACCTGGGGCCAACGTCCTGACTTTC. It is translated as CATSDWGTGQPGANVLTF. The rearrangement joins TRBV24-1 to TRBJ2-6; 9 nucleotides align to TRBD1. Trimming cost V 2 bases and J 2 bases; bases outside gene matches: 6. The CDR3 is made up of 18 amino acids. CDR1 and CDR2 (germline): KGHDR, SFDVKD.

The chain employs TRBV6-2 or TRBV6-3 and TRBJ2-1; D is undetermined. This CDR3 spans 17 amino acids. Trimming cost V 2 bases and J 6 bases, with 20 bases left between them. Looked up from germline, CDR1 is MNHEY and CDR2 is SVGEGT. Here the CDR3 DNA reads TGTGCCAGCAGTTACATCCCGATTGGCGGAGACCCCAATGAGCAGTTCTTC. Translation gives CASSYIPIGGDPNEQFF.

The chain has TRBV6-5 and TRBJ2-3, with D maybe TRBD1 (5 bases). CDR1 is MNHEY, CDR2 SVGAGI, per germline. The CDR3 totals 13 residues. V lost 6 bases and J 4 bases, leaving 11 bases between the germline ends. As DNA, the CDR3 is TGTGCCAGCAGGATGCAGGGCCCAGATACGCAGTATTTT. Residues: CASRMQGPDTQYF.

Notes on this clone: Other DNA sequences of this sample code for an identical CDR3. The CDR3 DNA reads as TGTGCCAGCAGTTTTCGGGACAGGAGCTCCTATAATTCACCCCTCCACTTT. It yields the protein CASSFRDRSSYNSPLHF. The rearrangement uses TRBV27 and TRBJ1-6; 8 nucleotides line up with TRBD1. Germline CDR1 is MNHEY and CDR2 is SMNVEV (reference sequence). The CDR3 runs 17 residues. V was clipped by 3 bases and J by 0 bases; unmatched bases: 4.

The chain joins TRBV12-3 or TRBV12-4 to TRBJ1-1; 7 bases fit TRBD1. The CDR3 runs to 13 residues. V was clipped by 7 bases and J by 4 bases; unmatched bases: 6. Here the CDR3 DNA reads TGTGCCAGCATCAGACAGGGCATCACTGAAGCTTTCTTT. It yields the protein CASIRQGITEAFF.

V gene TRBV15 combines with J gene TRBJ2-2; D call uncertain. Per the germline V gene, CDR1 is LNHNV and CDR2 is YYDKDF (reference sequence). The CDR3 runs to 16 residues. Deletions cut 1 base from V and 4 bases from J, with 13 bases between. The CDR3 nucleotides are TGTGCCACCAGCAGAGCTACCGTGAGGAGCACCGGGGAGCTGTTTTTT. Translated, it gives CATSRATVRSTGELFF. The complete variable domain, with remaining parts taken from reference TRBV15 and TRBJ2-2, reads DAMVIQNPRYQVTQFGKPVTLSCSQTLNHNVMYWYQQKSSQAPKLLFHYYDKDFNNEADTPDNFQSRRPNTSFCFLDIRSPGLGDTAMYLCATSRATVRSTGELFFGEGSRLTVL.

The rearrangement uses TRBV5-1 and TRBJ2-7; no reliable D call. This CDR3 comprises 13 residues. V was clipped by 4 bases and J by 2 bases, with 10 bases between them. CDR1 SGHRS and CDR2 YFSETQ come from the germline V gene. The CDR3 region is CASSESLTYEQYF. The CDR3 region has the DNA TGCGCCAGCAGCGAGAGCCTTACCTACGAGCAGTACTTC.

This clone appeared a single time. This sample also contains other DNA sequences that code for the same CDR3. This sequence joins TRBV3-1 (or the pseudogene TRBV3-2) and TRBJ2-3; 8 bases match TRBD2. Germline V gene data show CDR1 as LGHDT and CDR2 as YNNKEL (reference sequence). This CDR3 comprises 15 residues. J gave up 4 bases and V 2 bases, and 5 bases lay outside the gene matches. The CDR3 nucleotides are TGTGCCAGCAGCCAACTTGCGGGAGGTGCAGATACGCAGTATTTT. This sequence encodes CASSQLAGGADTQYF.

The V gene is TRBV6-5, the J gene TRBJ2-3; perhaps TRBD2 as D (5 bases). Germline V gene data show CDR1 as MNHEY and CDR2 as SVGAGI. CDR3 length equals 14 residues. The V and J ends lost 6 bases and 2 bases respectively, with 12 bases between them. CDR3 bases: TGTGCCAGCAGATTGTGGGAGAACACAGATACGCAGTATTTT. Its protein product is CASRLWENTDTQYF.

This clone was counted once. CDR3 in DNA: TGTGCCAGCAGTCCGACAGGGGGCGGCGATGGCTACACCTTC. It specifies CASSPTGGGDGYTF. This rearrangement joins TRBV7-3 to TRBJ1-2; TRBD1 matches 10 bases. The CDR3 loop spans 14 amino acids. Germline V gene data show CDR1 as SGHTA and CDR2 as FQGTGA. V lost 6 bases and J lost 6; bases outside the gene matches: 7.